The sequence of this T cell receptor (beta chain) was determined in a study of blood T cell repertoires in COVID-19 (dated by TCRdb to 2020 to 2022). The study in broad terms: Collaborator samples came from the United States, Italy and Spain and covered acute and convalescent phases of COVID-19. Where available, HLA class I and class II types were taken from metadata supplied by the sample provider and were not determined by assay-based typing. The prospective study material was composed of cDNA or gDNA derived from T cells, B-cell-depleted T cells, or PBMCs. Samples came from the ongoing ImmuneRACE study (first 160 participants) plus 1,254 subjects from 6 global collaborators. Subjects who had been exposed to COVID-19, were actively infected with it, or had recovered from it provided the deeply sampled blood TCRbeta repertoires that made up the dataset. A freely available public database, intended as a resource for researchers studying the immune response to SARS-CoV-2, is where the repertoires were released. The sample metadata nearly always contained a de-identified subject ID, COVID-19 status, age in years and sex. Results and caveats for the whole study, not just this receptor: The quantity of clinical and demographic metadata differed by source and by participant and was supplied without curation.

One collaborating source in Seattle enrolled patients while the patients were actively infected and followed the patients over time throughout the course of disease. Whole blood was collected in K2EDTA tubes by collaborating institutions according to the institutions' own protocols. For TCRbeta analysis, collaborator samples were shipped as frozen whole blood, as isolated PBMCs, or as DNA extracted from either sample type. As to this clone: Its antigen remains undetermined. Nothing much larger sits one base from this clone, and base qualities are not available.

TCRbeta CDR3 regions were amplified from genomic DNA using the immunoSEQ Assay, a bias-controlled multiplex PCR. The original pipeline was this. The number of nucleated cells in each sample was estimated from the amplification of reference gene primers within the assay. To quantify the absolute abundance of each unique TCRbeta CDR3 rearrangement, sequence reads were collapsed and filtered. For each sample, productive Simpson clonality was calculated as the square root of Simpson's diversity index across productive rearrangements. The table comes from immuneACCESS by way of TCRdb, which keeps in-frame sequences with V and J called. Part of the clones is missing from these tables; in studies checked, under half for an unresolved V gene and the rest for unknown reasons. For V, J and clone size, that table is used; D and trimming come from the DNA. Counted in this sample were about 370,000 clones; about 90% of them appeared once. Approximately 3% of the sample goes to the ten largest clones.

The germline V end is reduced by 5 bases and the J end by 3 bases; junction bases left unmatched: 6. Reading from cysteine to phenylalanine, the CDR3 counts 14 amino acids. Only the CDR3 region is kept as DNA, spanning 42 bases read in frame from base 1. CDR1 and CDR2, per the germline V gene, are SGHAT and FQNNGV. The TCR was taken from a woman aged 30 to 39 with COVID-19, enrolled during active disease. The rearrangement combines TRBV11-2 with TRBJ1-1; the central 7 bases match TRBD1. Sequenced material: peripheral blood. The CDR3 here reads CASSAYRGDTEAFF. The bases read TGTGCCAGCAGCGCCTACAGGGGAGACACTGAAGCTTTCTTT. Outside the CDR3, residues come from the reference TRBV11-2 and TRBJ1-1 proteins, so the full variable domain is: EAGVAQSPRYKIIEKRQSVAFWCNPISGHATLYWYQQILGQGPKLLIQFQNNGVVDDSQLPKDRFSAERLKGVDSTLKIQPAKLEDSAVYLCASSAYRGDTEAFFGQGTRLTVV.